Below, 30 T cell receptor beta chains from the same sample are listed, as sequenced in a study of Graves' ophthalmopathy and Graves' hyperthyroidism. The sequenced template was RNA, covering the TCR beta CDR3 region. In the first round, RT-PCR was carried out with HTBI primers, and a multiplex PCR formed the second round. TCRdb reprocessed the multiplex PCR reads with MiXCR, giving one entry per CDR3 protein. The data contain roughly 600,000 distinct CDR3 sequences, approximately 37% of them singletons. The sample taken for sequencing was peripheral blood or thyroid tissue (not recorded which). The receptors were sampled from an adult man with Graves' hyperthyroidism.

V usage is TRBV29-1 and J usage is TRBJ1-5; 11 bases agree with TRBD1. V was clipped by 8 bases and J by 11 bases; unmatched bases: 11. This CDR3 has 13 amino acids. Germline values: CDR1 SQVTM, CDR2 ANQGSEA. CDR3 protein: CSSPGQGDGSQHF. The CDR3 DNA sequence: TGCAGCAGTCCGGGACAGGGGGACGGGTCCCAGCATTTT.

Points on this clonotype: One end of the junction varies from germline; a read error may be responsible. The chain is built from TRBV4-2 and TRBJ2-7, with D perhaps given as TRBD1 or TRBD2 (6 bases each). Germline values: CDR1 LGHNA, CDR2 YNFKEQ. The CDR3 consists of 16 residues. In nucleotides, the CDR3 is TGTGCCGGCAGCCGGGGGCGGGCTAGCAGCTCCTACGAGCAGTACTTC. It codes for CAGSRGRASSSYEQYF.

The CDR3 DNA sequence: TGCAGTGGGGAAGAGCGGGAGGGGAACAATGAGCAGTTCTTC. Translation: CSGEEREGNNEQFF. The genes are TRBV20-1 and TRBJ2-7; the match to TRBD2 covers 10 bases. The J call may not be correct, given that the DNA end is closer to TRBJ2-1. The length of the CDR3 is 14 residues. Germline V gene sequence: CDR1 DFQATT, CDR2 SNEGSKA (reference sequence).

This clonotype was counted a few times. The chain employs TRBV4-1 and TRBJ1-5; maybe TRBD1 (5 bases). This CDR3 is 15 amino acids long. CDR1 is MGHRA, CDR2 YSYEKL, per germline. Trimming removed 1 base at V and 7 bases at J, with 14 bases between. The CDR3 region is CASSQASGQQQPQHF. In DNA form, the CDR3 reads TGCGCCAGCAGCCAAGCGTCGGGGCAGCAGCAGCCCCAGCATTTT.

A word on this clonotype: This sequence may be a read error, since a much larger clone differs from it by one base. This CDR3 is missing its conserved last phenylalanine or tryptophan, likely due to a read error. This chain uses TRBV5-1 with TRBJ2-5; 12 bases align to TRBD1. Losses at the gene ends were 0 bases for V and 7 bases for J; bases not matched to a gene: 7. Germline CDR1 reads SGHRS; CDR2 reads YFSETQ. CDR3 length: 16 amino acids. The CDR3 sequence: CASSLAGTGGSVTQYS. CDR3 sequence (DNA): TGCGCCAGCAGCTTGGCCGGGACAGGGGGCTCCGTGACCCAGTACTCC.

This clonotype was observed a handful of times. The chain couples TRBV7-9 to TRBJ1-1; 8 bases are shared with TRBD1. Germline CDR1 and CDR2: SEHNR and FQNEAQ (reference sequence). The trim removed 6 bases at V and 2 bases at J, leaving 11 bases unmatched. The CDR3 sequence is 16 residues long. The CDR3 sequence: CASSSAGTGPNTEAFF. In DNA form, the CDR3 reads TGTGCCAGCAGTTCCGCCGGGACAGGACCCAACACTGAAGCTTTCTTT.

J is TRBJ2-7 and V is TRBV7-2; 9 bases line up with TRBD1. V dropped 1 base and J dropped 7; count of bases not matched to a gene: 5. CDR3 length: 14 amino acids. Per the germline V gene, CDR1 is SGHTA and CDR2 is FQGNSA. The CDR3 bases are TGTGCCAGCAGCTTAGACAGGGGGCTGAGGGAGCAGTACTTC. As protein: CASSLDRGLREQYF.

This clonotype has only a few counts. V is TRBV3-1 and J is TRBJ2-2; D gene uncertain. Trimming shortened V by 4 bases and J by 6 bases, and 15 bases separated the two germline ends. Germline V gene data show CDR1 as LGHDT and CDR2 as YNNKEL (reference sequence). This CDR3 is 15 amino acids long. The CDR3 nucleotides are TGTGCCAGCAGCCCACACGATACGTATTCCGGGGAGCTGTTTTTT. This gives the protein CASSPHDTYSGELFF.

With regard to this clonotype: This may come from a read error, since a much larger clone is one base off. The missing conserved phenylalanine or tryptophan at the end of this CDR3 makes a read error likely. This sequence joins TRBV9 and TRBJ2-2, with D perhaps TRBD1 or TRBD2 (5 bases each). The germline gives CDR1 SGDLS, CDR2 YYNGEE. The CDR3 is 16 residues long. V lost 0 bases and J lost 4, with 13 bases in between. CDR3 residues: CASSVGLPGSTGELFL. CDR3 coding DNA: TGTGCCAGCAGCGTAGGACTTCCAGGGAGCACCGGGGAGCTGTTTCTT.

The chain joins TRBV7-9 to TRBJ2-7; 12 bases are shared with TRBD1. CDR3 length equals 16 residues. From germline, CDR1 is SEHNR and CDR2 FQNEAQ (reference sequence). Trimming at V came to 3 bases and at J to 2 bases, leaving 5 bases not matched to a gene. Here the CDR3 DNA reads TGTGCCAGCAGCTTTCCGGGACAGGGGGCTCCCTACGAGCAGTACTTC. Translating gives CASSFPGQGAPYEQYF.

The chain combines TRBV20-1 with TRBJ1-2; D not certain. The germline V gene has CDR1 DFQATT and CDR2 SNEGSKA (reference sequence). The CDR3 spans 15 residues. V was trimmed by 6 bases and J by 6 bases, leaving 23 bases between them. DNA for the CDR3: TGCAGTGCCGTAGGGATCGAGTCGACCTTGGATGGCTACACCTTC. Translating gives CSAVGIESTLDGYTF.

This clonotype was seen ten or more times. J is TRBJ1-5 and V is TRBV28; D perhaps matches TRBD1 (6 bases). Germline loops: CDR1 MDHEN, CDR2 SYDVKM. This CDR3 spans 12 amino acids. The germline V and J ends were trimmed by 10 bases and 6 bases, with 13 bases remaining between them. CDR3 sequence reads: CATQGQGQPQHF. The CDR3 nucleotides read TGTGCCACCCAGGGGCAGGGTCAGCCCCAGCATTTT.

This clonotype was recorded many times. This chain joins TRBV24-1 and TRBJ1-5, with 9 bases identical to TRBD1. This CDR3 is built from 16 residues. Trimming cost V 5 bases and J 4 bases; bases outside gene matches: 8. The germline gives CDR1 KGHDR, CDR2 SFDVKD. The DNA for the CDR3 is TGTGCCACCAGTGGCCCGGGACAGGGCTCAAATCAGCCCCAGCATTTT. Amino acid sequence: CATSGPGQGSNQPQHF.

J is TRBJ2-7 and V is TRBV6-4; 7 bases are shared with TRBD2. V was clipped by 2 bases and J by 3 bases; unmatched bases: 10. The CDR3 covers 16 residues. Germline CDR1 reads MRHNA; CDR2 reads SNTAGT. DNA of the CDR3: TGTGCCAGCAGTGACACCCGGGCGGGAGTGCTCTACGAGCAGTACTTC. This sequence encodes CASSDTRAGVLYEQYF.

CDR3 sequence reads: CSASDIQRYSNQPQHF. CDR3 DNA sequence: TGCAGTGCTAGCGACATCCAGCGATATAGCAATCAGCCCCAGCATTTT. The chain combines TRBV20-1 with TRBJ1-5; D is undetermined. Trimming removed 3 bases from V and 0 bases from J, with 15 bases in between. Germline CDR1 DFQATT, CDR2 SNEGSKA (reference sequence). The length of the CDR3 is 16 residues.

The sample holds many counts of this clonotype. The chain recombines TRBV5-6 with TRBJ1-1; TRBD1 matches 7 bases. The CDR3 runs to 14 residues. Germline-derived CDR1 and CDR2 are SGHDT and YYEEEE. After removal of 0 bases from V and 4 bases from J, the junction contained 3 bases not matched to a gene. Here the CDR3 reads CASSLGSGGTEAFF. For the CDR3, the DNA is TGTGCCAGCAGCTTGGGTTCAGGGGGCACTGAAGCTTTCTTT.

The rearrangement joins TRBV15 to TRBJ2-7, with 8 bases fitting TRBD1. The last part of the DNA fits TRBJ2-1 better; the J call may be wrong. The CDR3 runs 15 residues. Per germline, CDR1 LNHNV and CDR2 YYDKDF (reference sequence). CDR3 nucleotides: TGTGCCACCAGCAGAGCCGGACAGGGTGGCAATGAGCAGTTCTTC. Translation: CATSRAGQGGNEQFF.

This clonotype was recorded at least ten times. The chain employs TRBV9 and TRBJ1-1; 7 bases match TRBD1. V dropped 4 bases and J dropped 1; count of bases not matched to a gene: 4. The germline gives CDR1 SGDLS, CDR2 YYNGEE. The CDR3 is made up of 14 amino acids. DNA for the CDR3: TGTGCCAGCAGCTCCCGACAGGGGAACACTGAAGCTTTCTTT. Translation: CASSSRQGNTEAFF.

Many counts were recorded for this clonotype. The chain couples TRBV20-1 to TRBJ2-2; TRBD1 is a possible D gene (5 bases). Germline V lookup: CDR1 DFQATT, CDR2 SNEGSKA (reference sequence). V was clipped by 5 bases and J by 3 bases, with 10 bases between them. The CDR3 is made up of 13 amino acids. Here the CDR3 reads CSAVDTYTGELFF. The CDR3 DNA reads TGCAGTGCTGTGGACACATACACCGGGGAGCTGTTTTTT.

The V call is TRBV29-1, the J call TRBJ2-7; tentatively, D is TRBD1 (5 bases). This CDR3 is 12 amino acids long. V lost 8 bases to trimming and J lost 7 bases, with 18 bases between them. Germline CDR1 SQVTM, CDR2 ANQGSEA. CDR3 in amino acids: CSLLTDNTEQYF. CDR3 nucleotides: TGCAGCTTACTGACAGACAACACTGAGCAGTACTTC.

This clonotype was observed many times. This chain connects TRBV28 to TRBJ2-5, with a weak D call TRBD2 (6 bases). The CDR3 length is 11 residues. V was cut by 6 bases and J by 7 bases, with 9 bases left in between. Germline V gene lookup returns CDR1 MDHEN and CDR2 SYDVKM. The CDR3 protein is CASRDGGTQYF. CDR3 nucleotide sequence: TGTGCCAGCAGGGACGGGGGGACCCAGTACTTC.

V gene TRBV15 combines with J gene TRBJ1-1, with D possibly matching TRBD1 (5 bases). Deletions cut 4 bases from V and 1 base from J, with 13 bases between. Germline V gene lookup returns CDR1 LNHNV and CDR2 YYDKDF (reference sequence). This CDR3 is 15 amino acids long. Written as DNA, the CDR3 is TGTGCCACCAGCACCCCGGGCGGGGGGAACACTGAAGCTTTCTTT. Translation gives CATSTPGGGNTEAFF.

Details on this clonotype: A single base separates this from a much larger clone, so it may be a read error. In nucleotides, the CDR3 is TGCGCCAGCAGCTTCCCGACAGTAGAGACCCAGTACTTC. Translated, it gives CASSFPTVETQYF. The chain uses TRBV5-1 and TRBJ2-5, with TRBD1 as a possible D gene (5 bases). Trimming took off 2 bases at V and 4 bases at J, with 9 bases between the two ends. Germline V CDR1 and CDR2: SGHRS, YFSETQ. The CDR3 is 13 amino acids.

This clonotype occurred many times. This chain's CDR3 is CSVEDRQGGETQYF. CDR3 DNA sequence: TGCAGCGTTGAAGATCGCCAGGGAGGAGAGACCCAGTACTTC. The chain links TRBV29-1 to TRBJ2-5, with D tentatively TRBD2 (6 bases). Trimming took 0 bases from V and 4 from J, leaving 12 bases between them. This CDR3 comprises 14 residues. CDR1 and CDR2 from the germline V gene are SQVTM and ANQGSEA.

The sample holds many counts of this clonotype. This chain connects TRBV9 to TRBJ2-2; 7 bases match TRBD2. Germline V gene data show CDR1 as SGDLS and CDR2 as YYNGEE. V shed 2 bases and J 1 base; nucleotides not matched to a gene: 5. This CDR3 comprises 16 residues. The CDR3 is CASSVYAGVNTGELFF. The CDR3 coding sequence is TGTGCCAGCAGCGTGTATGCGGGAGTGAACACCGGGGAGCTGTTTTTT. The whole variable domain, filled in from reference TRBV9 and TRBJ2-2, reads DSGVTQTPKHLITATGQRVTLRCSPRSGDLSVYWYQQSLDQGLQFLIQYYNGEERAKGNILERFSAQQFPDLHSELNLSSLELGDSALYFCASSVYAGVNTGELFFGEGSRLTVL.

This chain links TRBV27 with TRBJ1-2; unclear D gene. CDR1 is MNHEY, CDR2 SMNVEV, per germline (reference sequence). There are 16 residues in the CDR3. Trimming took 0 bases from V and 3 from J, leaving 14 bases between them. CDR3 sequence reads: CASSLSRRAGDYGYTF. DNA for the CDR3: TGTGCCAGCAGTTTATCGCGGCGGGCCGGGGACTATGGCTACACCTTC.

As to this clonotype: A much larger clone is a single base away; this may be a read error. This sequence joins TRBV10-3 and TRBJ2-5, with D possibly being TRBD2 (5 bases). The germline V gene has CDR1 ENHRY and CDR2 SYGVKD. This CDR3 is 14 amino acids long. Trimming shortened V by 3 bases and J by 1 base, and 9 bases separated the two germline ends. The DNA of the CDR3 is TGTGCCATCAGTGAAGTGGGGAGCCAAGAGACCCAGTACTTC. It specifies CAISEVGSQETQYF.

About this clonotype itself: A clone one base away is much larger, so this may be a read error. The CDR3 DNA follows: TGTGCCAGCAGTATACAGGGGAGGCACGCGGAAGCTTTCTTT. Translated: CASSIQGRHAEAFF. This sequence joins TRBV12-3 or TRBV12-4 and TRBJ1-1; 7 nucleotides match TRBD1. The V segment lost 5 bases and the J segment 8 bases; nucleotides outside the gene matches: 11. The CDR3 loop spans 14 amino acids.

The sample holds many counts of this clonotype. The rearrangement uses TRBV7-2 and TRBJ2-2, with D uncertain. The V end was cut by 2 bases, the J end by 5 bases, with 6 bases between. This CDR3 is built from 13 residues. Per germline, CDR1 SGHTA and CDR2 FQGNSA. The CDR3 loop reads CASSLSRTGELFF. The CDR3 DNA reads TGTGCCAGCAGCTTAAGCCGGACCGGGGAGCTGTTTTTT.

There are many counts of this clonotype. V is TRBV6-5 and J is TRBJ1-5; 8 bases map to TRBD1. The CDR3 runs 14 residues. V shed 3 bases, J shed 9 bases, and the junction held 7 bases outside the gene matches. Germline V gene sequence: CDR1 MNHEY, CDR2 SVGAGI. CDR3 residues: CASSYGAGTGPQHF. CDR3 in DNA: TGTGCCAGCAGTTATGGGGCTGGGACAGGGCCCCAGCATTTT.